The 12 T cell receptor beta chains in this list originate from one sample, sequenced in a study of CD8 T cells in ankylosing spondylitis. TCRdb ran MiXCR on the 5' RACE reads and lists one entry per CDR3 protein. Here the sample spans some 140,000 distinct CDR3 sequences, 7.3% being singletons. Material: blood, either unsorted or a sorted T cell fraction (not recorded which). The receptors come from a female donor with ankylosing spondylitis or in good health (not recorded which).

The V and J genes are TRBV14 and TRBJ2-1, with TRBD2 matching 8 bases. The germline V gene encodes CDR1 SGHDN and CDR2 FVKESK. V was pared by 2 bases and J by 7 bases, with 7 bases of the junction left unmatched. The CDR3 is made up of 15 amino acids. CDR3 DNA: TGTGCCAGCAGCCAAAGGACGGGGGGGTCGAATGAGCAGTTCTTC. Protein: CASSQRTGGSNEQFF.

This clonotype was found many times. The V and J genes are TRBV29-1 and TRBJ1-3; 7 nucleotides line up with TRBD1. V gave up 2 bases and J gave up 8 bases; unmatched junction bases: 9. In germline, CDR1 is SQVTM, CDR2 ANQGSEA. CDR3 length: 14 amino acids. CDR3 residues: CSVEPPDRVHTIYF. The CDR3 bases are TGCAGCGTTGAACCCCCCGACAGGGTACACACCATATATTTT.

The table lists this clonotype with many counts. This sequence joins TRBV5-1 and TRBJ2-1, with D possibly matching TRBD2 (7 bases). Trimming removed 0 bases at V and 2 bases at J, with 12 bases between. The CDR3 totals 16 residues. Germline values: CDR1 SGHRS, CDR2 YFSETQ. The CDR3 bases are TGCGCCAGCAGCTTGGGGGGGGGCATCACCTACAATGAGCAGTTCTTC. Its translation: CASSLGGGITYNEQFF.

A few counts support this clonotype. CDR3 in amino acids: CASTTILMNTEAFF. CDR3 nucleotide sequence: TGTGCCAGCACCACGATCCTCATGAACACTGAAGCTTTCTTT. This rearrangement joins TRBV2 to TRBJ1-1, with D unresolved. CDR1 and CDR2 from the germline V gene are SNHLY and FYNNEI. Trimming cost V 7 bases and J 0 bases, with 12 bases left between them. CDR3 length equals 14 residues.

This clonotype was detected only a few times. The rearrangement links TRBV3-1 to TRBJ1-5; D not resolved. V was clipped by 4 bases and J by 0 bases, with 16 bases between them. The CDR3 is made up of 17 amino acids. CDR1 is LGHDT, CDR2 YNNKEL, per germline (reference sequence). CDR3 sequence reads: CASSPGIQRNSNQPQHF. In DNA, the CDR3 is TGTGCCAGCAGCCCGGGTATCCAGAGAAATAGCAATCAGCCCCAGCATTTT.

There are many counts of this clonotype. The chain recombines TRBV15 with TRBJ2-2, with D possibly being TRBD2 (6 bases). The CDR3 contains 18 residues. Trimming shortened V by 6 bases and J by 1 base, and 21 bases separated the two germline ends. Germline loops: CDR1 LNHNV, CDR2 YYDKDF (reference sequence). The CDR3: CATRAGWRDSLNTGELFF. In nucleotides, the CDR3 is TGTGCCACCAGAGCCGGTTGGCGGGACTCCCTGAACACCGGGGAGCTGTTTTTT.

This clonotype was recorded many times. V usage is TRBV2 and J usage is TRBJ2-3; tentatively, D is TRBD1 (6 bases). The CDR3 runs 15 residues. V was trimmed by 8 bases and J by 3 bases, leaving 18 bases between them. Germline V gene sequence: CDR1 SNHLY, CDR2 FYNNEI. DNA of the CDR3: TGTGCCAGCGCCAGCGGTCCAGGGGCAACAGATACGCAGTATTTT. It codes for CASASGPGATDTQYF.

The chain employs TRBV7-2 and TRBJ2-3; the D is unclear. Per the germline V gene, CDR1 is SGHTA and CDR2 is FQGNSA. This CDR3 comprises 15 residues. The ends were cut back, 5 bases at V and 0 bases at J, with 12 bases in the middle. CDR3 amino acids: CASSPYPLSTDTQYF. CDR3 nucleotides: TGTGCCAGCAGCCCCTACCCGCTTAGCACAGATACGCAGTATTTT. The full variable domain, its missing parts supplied by reference TRBV7-2 and TRBJ2-3, is GAGVSQSPSNKVTEKGKDVELRCDPISGHTALYWYRQSLGQGLEFLIYFQGNSAPDKSGLPSDRFSAERTGGSVSTLTIQRTQQEDSAVYLCASSPYPLSTDTQYFGPGTRLTVL.

The rearrangement uses TRBV7-2 and TRBJ1-3, with D maybe TRBD1 (5 bases). Trimming shortened V by 1 base and J by 9 bases, and 16 bases separated the two germline ends. CDR1 is SGHTA and CDR2 is FQGNSA in the germline V gene. The CDR3 has 15 amino acids. The CDR3 spells CASSLDRRAGGTIYF. DNA for the CDR3: TGTGCCAGCAGCTTAGACCGGCGGGCCGGGGGCACCATATATTTT.

In regard to this clonotype: A much larger clone lies one base from this, so it may be a read error. The chain recombines TRBV7-2 with TRBJ2-5; a weak D match, TRBD2 (5 bases). V lost 5 bases, J lost 7 bases, and 11 bases lay in between. This CDR3 is built from 12 residues. Looked up from germline, CDR1 is SGHTA and CDR2 is FQGNSA. The CDR3 reads CASSETAATQYF. The CDR3 coding sequence is TGTGCCAGCAGCGAAACAGCGGCGACCCAGTACTTC.

This clonotype was seen at least ten times. The chain joins TRBV5-1 to TRBJ1-2, with 7 bases that match TRBD1. Trimming cost V 4 bases and J 4 bases; bases outside gene matches: 4. The CDR3 is 13 residues long. Per the germline V gene, CDR1 is SGHRS and CDR2 is YFSETQ. CDR3 DNA sequence: TGCGCCAGCAGCGGGGGACAGACCTATGGCTACACCTTC. Its protein is CASSGGQTYGYTF.

This clonotype appeared a few times. The rearrangement links TRBV18 to TRBJ2-3; D is undetermined. Looked up from germline, CDR1 is KGHSH and CDR2 is LQKENI. The V gene lost 2 bases and the J gene lost 2 bases, with 8 bases spanning the gap. There are 14 residues in the CDR3. The CDR3, as DNA: TGTGCCAGCTCACCATCCCAAATCACAGATACGCAGTATTTT. Its translation is CASSPSQITDTQYF.